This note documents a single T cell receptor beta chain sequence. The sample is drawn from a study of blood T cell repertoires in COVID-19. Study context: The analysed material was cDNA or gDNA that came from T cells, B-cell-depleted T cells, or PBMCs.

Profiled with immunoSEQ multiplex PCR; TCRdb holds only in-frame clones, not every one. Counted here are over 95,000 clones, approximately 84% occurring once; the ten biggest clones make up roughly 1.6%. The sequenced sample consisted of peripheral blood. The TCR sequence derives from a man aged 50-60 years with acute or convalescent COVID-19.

DNA for the CDR3: TGTGCCAGCAGCGGACAGGGGTCTAATTCACCCCTCCACTTT. Translation gives CASSGQGSNSPLHF. The chain combines TRBV6-5 with TRBJ1-6, with TRBD1 matching 9 bases. The CDR3 has 14 residues. Germline CDR1 reads MNHEY; CDR2 reads SVGAGI. With V trimmed by 6 bases and J by 6 bases, 3 bases remained unmatched.